The 9 T cell receptor beta chains presented below share a single source sample, sequenced in a study of blood T cell repertoires in COVID-19. Data came from immunoSEQ multiplex PCR; TCRdb stores just in-frame clones and leaves some out. The sample lists under 350,000 clones, around 90% seen once, with 1% to 1.5% in the top ten. The sequenced sample was peripheral blood. Every receptor here comes from an older man with acute or convalescent COVID-19.

The chain joins TRBV30 to TRBJ1-6; TRBD1 agrees at 8 bases. Germline V gene data show CDR1 as GTSNPN and CDR2 as SVGIG (reference sequence). V lost 5 bases and J lost 7; bases outside the gene matches: 4. This CDR3 has 13 residues. DNA of the CDR3: TGTGCCTGGTCGGGACAGGTAAATTCACCCCTCCACTTT. Protein sequence: CAWSGQVNSPLHF.

In regard to this clone: The sample holds other DNA sequences that translate to the same CDR3. The chain links TRBV24-1 to TRBJ2-1, with 14 bases that match TRBD2. Germline CDR1 reads KGHDR; CDR2 reads SFDVKD. The V gene end was trimmed by 4 bases and the J gene end by 7 bases; junction bases not matched to a gene: 5. There are 16 residues in the CDR3. In DNA, the CDR3 is TGTGCCACCAGTGACCCCCGGACTAGCGGGGGGAATGAGCAGTTCTTC. It specifies CATSDPRTSGGNEQFF.

The chain has TRBV6-2 or TRBV6-3 and TRBJ2-2, with D tentatively TRBD1 (5 bases). Trimming took off 6 bases at V and 5 bases at J, with 16 bases between the two ends. This CDR3 spans 15 amino acids. Germline CDR1 and CDR2: MNHEY and SVGEGT. The chain's CDR3 is CASSRNLQDTGELFF. DNA for the CDR3: TGTGCCAGCAGCCGTAACTTACAGGATACCGGGGAGCTGTTTTTT.

This clone has a handful of counts. The chain joins TRBV2 to TRBJ1-2, with D maybe TRBD1 (6 bases). The CDR3 covers 14 residues. Between the trimmed V and J ends, which lost 3 bases and 2 bases, there was a span of 10 bases. Looked up from germline, CDR1 is SNHLY and CDR2 is FYNNEI. CDR3 nucleotide sequence: TGTGCCAGCAGTGAGGGTCAGGGGAACTATGGCTACACCTTC. Its protein is CASSEGQGNYGYTF.

The chain joins TRBV28 to TRBJ1-1; D gene uncertain. Per germline, CDR1 MDHEN and CDR2 SYDVKM. V was shortened by 1 base and J by 0 bases, with 9 bases between the two germline ends. The CDR3 spans 15 residues. In nucleotides, the CDR3 is TGTGCCAGCAGTTTATTCGTACACCTGAACACTGAAGCTTTCTTT. It codes for CASSLFVHLNTEAFF.

This clone appeared a single time. This sequence joins TRBV19 and TRBJ2-1; the match to TRBD2 covers 9 bases. Germline-derived CDR1 and CDR2 are LNHDA and SQIVND (reference sequence). The trim removed 5 bases at V and 5 bases at J, leaving 7 bases unmatched. This CDR3 is 15 amino acids long. CDR3 loop: CASSGRASGNNEQFF. CDR3 DNA sequence: TGTGCCAGTAGTGGTCGGGCTAGCGGGAACAATGAGCAGTTCTTC. The entire variable domain, with the rest obtained from reference TRBV19 and TRBJ2-1, is as follows: DGGITQSPKYLFRKEGQNVTLSCEQNLNHDAMYWYRQDPGQGLRLIYYSQIVNDFQKGDIAEGYSVSREKKESFPLTVTSAQKNPTAFYLCASSGRASGNNEQFFGPGTRLTVL.

V and J are TRBV23-1 and TRBJ2-5, with 11 bases that match TRBD1. TRBV23-1 is treated as an ORF (open reading frame) with a function not yet certain. The CDR3 contains 17 residues. V trimming: 0 bases; J trimming: 5 bases; junction bases outside the gene matches: 8. The CDR3 reads CASSQSEGQGAGETQYF. For the CDR3, the DNA is TGCGCCAGCAGTCAATCGGAAGGACAGGGGGCTGGGGAGACCCAGTACTTC.

V usage is TRBV28 and J usage is TRBJ1-2, with D perhaps matching TRBD1 (5 bases). Trimming took off 3 bases at V and 6 bases at J, with 20 bases between the two ends. The length of the CDR3 is 16 residues. Germline V gene sequence: CDR1 MDHEN, CDR2 SYDVKM. DNA of the CDR3: TGTGCCAGCAGTTTTATTACAGGTCGCCTGGCTCATGGCTACACCTTC. It codes for CASSFITGRLAHGYTF.

V is TRBV28 and J is TRBJ2-5; 8 bases are a match to TRBD2. From germline, CDR1 is MDHEN and CDR2 SYDVKM. This CDR3 contains 18 residues. V was pared by 4 bases and J by 4 bases, with 17 bases of the junction left unmatched. CDR3: CASSSHQKTSANTETQYF. As DNA, the CDR3 is TGTGCCAGCAGTTCCCATCAAAAGACTAGCGCTAATACAGAGACCCAGTACTTC. The variable domain in full, completed from reference TRBV28 and TRBJ2-5, reads DVKVTQSSRYLVKRTGEKVFLECVQDMDHENMFWYRQDPGLGLRLIYFSYDVKMKEKGDIPEGYSVSREKKERFSLILESASTNQTSMYLCASSSHQKTSANTETQYFGPGTRLLVL.